This T cell receptor beta chain was recorded in a study of shared clonotypes between healthy human individuals. The V gene lost 1 base and the J gene lost 2 bases, with 9 bases spanning the gap. The CDR3 covers 14 residues. Germline V lookup: CDR1 SGHTA, CDR2 FQGNSA. The table came from immunoSEQ multiplex PCR; TCRdb's copy has only in-frame clones and leaves some out. The table has under 1,100,000 clones, around three quarters seen once. This clone was seen repeatedly, ten times or more. The TCR originated in a man between 18 and 29 years old in good health. Some clones in this sample may be carry-over from other donors' samples. The V call is TRBV7-2, the J call TRBJ2-7; D possibly corresponds to TRBD1 (5 bases). Sequencing was done on a sample of memory CD4+ T cells from PBMCs. Subset denoted: CD45RA-negative fraction. In DNA form, the CDR3 reads TGTGCCAGCAGCTTAGTAAGACAGACCTACGAGCAGTACTTC. Amino acid sequence: CASSLVRQTYEQYF.